Below are 29 T cell receptor beta chains sequenced from a single sample in a study of shared clonotypes between healthy human individuals. Produced via immunoSEQ multiplex PCR; TCRdb's table is partial and in-frame only. Among approximately 1,000,000 clones listed, around 78% were seen once. The sample comprised memory CD4+ T cells from PBMCs. Regarding subset: CD45RA-negative fraction. These receptors came from a man aged 18 to 30 in good health. Some clones in this sample may be carry-over from other donors' samples.

The chain joins TRBV15 to TRBJ1-4; D is unresolved. The CDR3 has 11 amino acids. CDR1 is LNHNV and CDR2 is YYDKDF in the germline V gene (reference sequence). Trimming left V 3 bases short and J 7 bases short, with 3 bases between. CDR3 residues: CATSRSEKLFF. CDR3 nucleotides: TGTGCCACCAGCAGGAGTGAAAAACTGTTTTTT.

Only a few counts were recorded for this clone. The chain joins TRBV7-3 to TRBJ2-2, with unresolved D. CDR3 length equals 12 residues. In germline, CDR1 is SGHTA, CDR2 FQGTGA. The V end lost 5 bases, the J end lost 5 bases, and 6 bases lay between the germline ends. The CDR3 bases are TGTGCCAGCAGCGAAACAACCGGGGAGCTGTTTTTT. Translated, it gives CASSETTGELFF.

This sequence joins TRBV18 and TRBJ1-4, with D hard to call. The CDR3 consists of 18 residues. Between the trimmed V and J ends, which lost 1 base and 5 bases, there was a span of 20 bases. Germline V gives CDR1 KGHSH, CDR2 LQKENI. CDR3: CASSPRQGFQLPNEKLFF. CDR3 nucleotides: TGTGCCAGCTCACCACGTCAAGGGTTCCAATTACCGAATGAAAAACTGTTTTTT.

The V call is TRBV7-8, the J call TRBJ2-2, with TRBD2 as a possible D gene (5 bases). V dropped 4 bases and J dropped 3 bases, with 12 bases sitting between them. This CDR3 has 15 amino acids. Germline CDR1 reads SGHVS; CDR2 reads FQNEAQ. CDR3 sequence: CASSSRAGDTGELFF. CDR3 nucleotides: TGTGCCAGCAGCTCGAGGGCAGGCGACACCGGGGAGCTGTTTTTT. Using reference TRBV7-8 and TRBJ2-2 for the parts outside the CDR3, the full variable domain is GAGVSQSPRYKVAKRGQDVALRCDPISGHVSLFWYQQALGQGPEFLTYFQNEAQLDKSGLPSDRFFAERPEGSVSTLKIQRTQQEDSAVYLCASSSRAGDTGELFFGEGSRLTVL.

The chain is built from TRBV30 and TRBJ1-2; no clear D. Trimming took off 2 bases at V and 3 bases at J, with 10 bases between the two ends. Germline V gene data show CDR1 as GTSNPN and CDR2 as SVGIG (reference sequence). This CDR3 region has 13 residues. This CDR3 reads CAWSRQNHYGYTF. CDR3 DNA: TGTGCCTGGAGTAGGCAGAACCACTATGGCTACACCTTC.

As regards this clone: This CDR3 is also generated by other DNA sequences in the sample. The V gene is TRBV10-3, the J gene TRBJ1-1, with D possibly being TRBD1 (5 bases). This CDR3 has 13 residues. V lost 3 bases and J lost 5, with 10 bases in between. CDR1 is ENHRY and CDR2 is SYGVKD in the germline V gene. Here the CDR3 reads CAISESRGTEAFF. The CDR3 DNA reads TGTGCCATCAGTGAATCGCGGGGGACTGAAGCTTTCTTT.

This chain connects TRBV11-2 to TRBJ2-3; 9 nucleotides line up with TRBD2. Germline CDR1 SGHAT, CDR2 FQNNGV. The length of the CDR3 is 17 residues. Trimming cost V 6 bases and J 4 bases; bases outside gene matches: 14. CDR3 in DNA: TGTGCCAGCAGTCCAAATGAGAGGGCGGGAGGGCCAGATACGCAGTATTTT. It encodes CASSPNERAGGPDTQYF. Complete variable domain (other parts from reference TRBV11-2 and TRBJ2-3): EAGVAQSPRYKIIEKRQSVAFWCNPISGHATLYWYQQILGQGPKLLIQFQNNGVVDDSQLPKDRFSAERLKGVDSTLKIQPAKLEDSAVYLCASSPNERAGGPDTQYFGPGTRLTVL.

V gene TRBV7-3 combines with J gene TRBJ1-1; no reliable D call. The germline V and J ends were trimmed by 0 bases and 0 bases, with 8 bases remaining between them. Germline V gene sequence: CDR1 SGHTA, CDR2 FQGTGA. The CDR3 totals 15 residues. The CDR3 protein is CASSLTADMNTEAFF. CDR3 nucleotides: TGTGCCAGCAGCTTAACGGCAGATATGAACACTGAAGCTTTCTTT.

The gene calls are TRBV7-9 and TRBJ2-5; D may be TRBD2 (6 bases). The V end was cut by 5 bases, the J end by 4 bases, with 17 bases between. The CDR3 consists of 15 residues. The germline CDR1 and CDR2 sequences are SEHNR and FQNEAQ (reference sequence). CDR3 sequence: CASSRGLRIPETQYF. CDR3 nucleotide sequence: TGTGCCAGCAGCCGGGGACTCCGGATCCCAGAGACCCAGTACTTC.

Regarding this clone: Additional DNA sequences in this sample encode the identical CDR3. This chain uses TRBV7-3 with TRBJ1-2; D not resolved. The CDR3 consists of 13 residues. Trimming took off 0 bases at V and 4 bases at J, with 6 bases between the two ends. Germline V gives CDR1 SGHTA, CDR2 FQGTGA. As DNA, the CDR3 is TGTGCCAGCAGCTTAACAGGCGGCTATGGCTACACCTTC. Translated, it gives CASSLTGGYGYTF.

The genes are TRBV29-1 and TRBJ2-7, with 10 positions matching TRBD2. The germline V gene encodes CDR1 SQVTM and CDR2 ANQGSEA. The CDR3 consists of 15 residues. The CDR3 sequence is CRPPWESGRAGPRYF. In DNA form, the CDR3 reads TGCAGGCCCCCTTGGGAGAGCGGGAGGGCCGGGCCTCGGTACTTC.

The rearrangement links TRBV19 to TRBJ2-5, with 8 nucleotides matching TRBD2. CDR1 and CDR2 from the germline V gene are LNHDA and SQIVND (reference sequence). V lost 5 bases and J lost 1; bases outside the gene matches: 9. The CDR3 runs to 16 residues. The CDR3 sequence: CASSLGGAGGQETQYF. CDR3 coding DNA: TGTGCCAGTAGTTTGGGAGGGGCGGGAGGCCAAGAGACCCAGTACTTC. Full variable domain (missing parts from reference TRBV19 and TRBJ2-5): DGGITQSPKYLFRKEGQNVTLSCEQNLNHDAMYWYRQDPGQGLRLIYYSQIVNDFQKGDIAEGYSVSREKKESFPLTVTSAQKNPTAFYLCASSLGGAGGQETQYFGPGTRLLVL.

The rearrangement links TRBV19 to TRBJ1-2; 10 bases match TRBD1. V shed 6 bases, J shed 0 bases, and the junction held 1 base outside the gene matches. This CDR3 has 14 residues. CDR1 is LNHDA, CDR2 SQIVND, per germline (reference sequence). The CDR3 here is CASRGTGANYGYTF. The CDR3, as DNA: TGTGCCAGTAGAGGGACAGGGGCTAACTATGGCTACACCTTC.

This chain uses TRBV5-1 with TRBJ2-3; D is ambiguous. The CDR3 consists of 13 residues. Per germline, CDR1 SGHRS and CDR2 YFSETQ. V lost 4 bases, J lost 2 bases, and 8 bases lay in between. The CDR3 region has the DNA TGCGCCAGCAGCGCCACTAACACAGATACGCAGTATTTT. Residues: CASSATNTDTQYF.

The V call is TRBV6-6, the J call TRBJ1-1; D call uncertain. Germline CDR1 MNHNY, CDR2 SVGAGI (reference sequence). This CDR3 spans 14 amino acids. V lost 5 bases and J 6 bases, leaving 16 bases between the germline ends. The CDR3 loop is CASSPTGGRAEAFF. The CDR3, as DNA: TGTGCCAGCAGTCCGACCGGAGGGAGGGCTGAAGCTTTCTTT.

A word on this clone: One end of the junction fails to match germline, which may point to a read error. The V and J genes are TRBV5-8 and TRBJ1-2; D uncertain. Germline V CDR1 and CDR2: SGHTS, YDEGEE. The length of the CDR3 is 11 residues. CDR3 nucleotides: TGTGCCAGCAGCTTGTGGCAGGCGTCTTCCTTC. Protein product: CASSLWQASSF. Using reference TRBV5-8 and TRBJ1-2 for the parts outside the CDR3, the full variable domain is EAGVTQSPTHLIKTRGQQATLRCSPISGHTSVYWYQQALGLGLQFLLWYDEGEERNRGNFPPRFSGRQFPNYSSELNVNALELEDSALYLCASSLWQASSFGSGTRLTVV.

Concerning this clone: This probably arose from a read error, given a far larger clone one base away. The rearrangement links TRBV9 to TRBJ1-4; 8 positions agree with TRBD1. The CDR3 spans 15 residues. CDR1 and CDR2 (germline): SGDLS, YYNGEE. V dropped 3 bases and J dropped 0; count of bases not matched to a gene: 1. CDR3 coding DNA: TGTGCCAGCAGCGGGGGACAGGCAACTAATGAAAAACTGTTTTTT. Translated, it gives CASSGGQATNEKLFF.

This sequence joins TRBV6-4 and TRBJ2-3; weak D call: TRBD1 (5 bases). CDR1 MRHNA and CDR2 SNTAGT come from the germline V gene. The CDR3 is 11 amino acids. Trimming removed 6 bases at V and 9 bases at J, with 10 bases between. CDR3 sequence reads: CASRGAGTQYF. DNA for the CDR3: TGTGCCAGCAGGGGTGCAGGGACGCAGTATTTT.

The sample holds one count of this clone. The gene calls are TRBV27 and TRBJ2-2; D may be TRBD2 (6 bases). The length of the CDR3 is 15 residues. Trimming stripped 5 bases from V and 4 bases from J, with 14 bases between. The germline V gene has CDR1 MNHEY and CDR2 SMNVEV (reference sequence). The CDR3 protein is CASSLAWGGTGELFF. CDR3 DNA: TGTGCCAGCAGTCTGGCTTGGGGAGGCACCGGGGAGCTGTTTTTT.

This clone was recorded once. The chain is built from TRBV14 and TRBJ2-1; the D call may be TRBD1 or TRBD2 (5 bases each). V was shortened by 2 bases and J by 6 bases, with 11 bases between the two germline ends. The length of the CDR3 is 14 residues. The germline V gene has CDR1 SGHDN and CDR2 FVKESK. The CDR3: CASSQKGRGNEQFF. In DNA, the CDR3 is TGTGCCAGCAGCCAAAAGGGACGAGGCAATGAGCAGTTCTTC.

With regard to this clone: A single base separates this from a much larger clone, so it may be a read error. The genes are TRBV9 and TRBJ1-1; D not resolved. V gave up 0 bases and J gave up 5 bases, with 8 bases separating them. CDR3 length: 13 amino acids. CDR1 SGDLS and CDR2 YYNGEE come from the germline V gene. The CDR3 spells CASSVEEGTEAFF. DNA of the CDR3: TGTGCCAGCAGCGTAGAGGAGGGAACTGAAGCTTTCTTT.

With respect to this clone: A much larger clone sits a single nucleotide away, making a read error possible. Other DNA sequences in this sample translate to the same CDR3. The chain links TRBV7-8 to TRBJ2-1; D is ambiguous. V was pared by 1 base and J by 0 bases, with 4 bases between. This CDR3 is 14 amino acids long. Germline assignment: CDR1 SGHVS and CDR2 FQNEAQ. CDR3 sequence (DNA): TGTGCCAGCAGCTTAGACAGCTCCTACAATGAGCAGTTCTTC. This translates into CASSLDSSYNEQFF.

This clone was counted a single time. This rearrangement joins TRBV7-8 to TRBJ2-3; TRBD2 might be the D (7 bases). With 11 bases removed from V and 2 bases from J, the gap between germline ends came to 14 bases. The germline CDR1 and CDR2 sequences are SGHVS and FQNEAQ. CDR3 length: 13 amino acids. The CDR3 DNA reads as TGTGCCGGGGGGGCTAGCGCCACAGATACGCAGTATTTT. It yields the protein CAGGASATDTQYF.

The chain has TRBV19 and TRBJ1-5; D gene unclear. The CDR3 loop spans 15 amino acids. Trimming cost V 2 bases and J 1 base, with 9 bases left between them. Germline V CDR1 and CDR2: LNHDA, SQIVND (reference sequence). The CDR3 coding sequence is TGTGCCAGTAGTATACTCCTTGGCAGCAATCAGCCCCAGCATTTT. It encodes CASSILLGSNQPQHF.

This sequence joins TRBV28 and TRBJ2-6; perhaps TRBD2 as D (6 bases). Germline assignment: CDR1 MDHEN and CDR2 SYDVKM. V was shortened by 6 bases and J by 0 bases, with 15 bases between the two germline ends. There are 17 residues in the CDR3. The DNA for the CDR3 is TGTGCCAGCAGGGACTACAGGTCCCGCTCTGGGGCCAACGTCCTGACTTTC. Translation: CASRDYRSRSGANVLTF.

V and J are TRBV6-1 and TRBJ2-3, with unresolved D. The V end lost 5 bases, the J end lost 1 base, and 7 bases lay between the germline ends. Per the germline V gene, CDR1 is MNHNS and CDR2 is SASEGT. The CDR3 runs 13 residues. CDR3 residues: CASSLGGTDTQYF. The CDR3 nucleotides are TGTGCCAGCAGTTTAGGAGGCACAGATACGCAGTATTTT.

This clone came up a few times. The rearrangement joins TRBV20-1 to TRBJ1-2; D not certain. Between the trimmed V and J ends, which lost 5 bases and 7 bases, there was a span of 8 bases. This CDR3 contains 10 residues. CDR1 and CDR2 from the germline V gene are DFQATT and SNEGSKA (reference sequence). The CDR3 reads CSAGYSGYTF. The CDR3 nucleotides read TGCAGTGCTGGGTACTCTGGCTACACCTTC.

The chain couples TRBV7-2 to TRBJ2-5; D may match TRBD1 or TRBD2 (5 bases each). Germline CDR1 reads SGHTA; CDR2 reads FQGNSA. V was pared by 5 bases and J by 3 bases, with 13 bases between. The CDR3 has 14 amino acids. The CDR3 loop is CASSPTRGEETQYF. The CDR3 coding sequence is TGTGCCAGCAGCCCGACCCGGGGCGAAGAGACCCAGTACTTC.

The chain links TRBV28 to TRBJ1-2; no reliable D call. CDR1 is MDHEN and CDR2 is SYDVKM in the germline V gene. The CDR3 totals 13 residues. The V end lost 7 bases, the J end lost 2 bases, and 11 bases lay between the germline ends. The CDR3 DNA follows: TGTGCCAGCACCAAAGGGTTCAACTATGGCTACACCTTC. It translates to CASTKGFNYGYTF.